These T cell receptor beta chains were read from a single sample in a study of T cells in localized non-small cell lung cancer. Sequencing used immunoSEQ multiplex PCR; TCRdb keeps in-frame clones, though not all of them. The sample comprises fewer than 100,000 clones, 70% to 90% of which are singletons, and 8% to 10% rests with the top ten. Sequencing was performed on peripheral blood, taken before any cancer treatment. Receptor source: a female donor at least 60 years old with stage I lung adenocarcinoma. Each CDR3 is given with its conserved first and last residue. Fields, in order: V gene, CDR3 protein.

>TRBV27
CASSLRGLQTMNTEAFF
>TRBV27
CASSPLGQGRTYGYTF
>TRBV13
CASSLSAGVYNEQFF
>TRBV5-4
CASSLSTGANEKLFF
>TRBV25-1
CASKSWAQSDTQYF
>TRBV6-5
CASSSPRTVPINEQFF
>TRBV19
CASSILAGNTGELFF
>TRBV7-8
CASSFRTGRNSNQPQHF
>TRBV30
CAWDRDQETQYF
>TRBV30
CAWARGDRGSETNTEAFF